The 9 T cell receptor beta chains given below trace back to one sample, sequenced in a study of blood T cell repertoires in COVID-19. TCRdb keeps only in-frame clones here, not all; method: immunoSEQ multiplex PCR. Altogether some 67,000 clones are present, approximately 90% being singletons, with the ten largest covering less than 1.5%. The specimen sequenced was peripheral blood. The source of these receptors is a woman aged 55-69 years with acute or convalescent COVID-19.

This rearrangement joins TRBV7-2 to TRBJ1-1, with D uncertain. Germline loops: CDR1 SGHTA, CDR2 FQGNSA. V was cut by 5 bases and J by 4 bases, with 17 bases left in between. The CDR3 consists of 15 residues. The CDR3 nucleotides are TGTGCCAGCAGCGAAGAGATTGGCTCGGGCACTGAAGCTTTCTTT. This gives the protein CASSEEIGSGTEAFF.

This sequence joins TRBV2 and TRBJ1-1; tentative D call: TRBD1 (5 bases). Trimming removed 3 bases at V and 3 bases at J, with 8 bases between. This CDR3 is 13 amino acids long. Germline V gene data show CDR1 as SNHLY and CDR2 as FYNNEI. CDR3 nucleotide sequence: TGTGCCAGCAGTGACCCGGGGGACACTGAAGCTTTCTTT. This sequence encodes CASSDPGDTEAFF.

The V gene is TRBV6-5, the J gene TRBJ1-4; 8 bases are a match to TRBD1. Germline trimming cut 6 bases from V and 7 bases from J; bases unmatched to any gene: 10. CDR1 MNHEY and CDR2 SVGAGI come from the germline V gene. The CDR3 has 15 amino acids. CDR3 nucleotide sequence: TGTGCCAGCAGCCGACAGGGGAGAATTGGTGAAAAACTGTTTTTT. Translation gives CASSRQGRIGEKLFF.

The rearrangement joins TRBV4-2 to TRBJ1-1, with 8 bases aligning to TRBD1. The V gene end was trimmed by 0 bases and the J gene end by 8 bases; junction bases not matched to a gene: 5. The CDR3 has 14 amino acids. CDR1 and CDR2 (germline): LGHNA, YNFKEQ. The CDR3: CASSQDVRTGEAFF. The CDR3 DNA is TGTGCCAGCAGCCAAGATGTCAGGACAGGGGAAGCTTTCTTT.

The V and J genes are TRBV5-1 and TRBJ2-5; TRBD2 matches at 10 bases. J was trimmed by 5 bases and V by 0 bases; bases with no gene match: 4. CDR3 length equals 15 residues. Germline V gene lookup returns CDR1 SGHRS and CDR2 YFSETQ. CDR3 DNA: TGCGCCAGCAGCTTGGTAGCGGGGGGCCCGGAGACCCAGTACTTC. Protein sequence: CASSLVAGGPETQYF.

This clone occurred a few times. The chain is built from TRBV6-1 and TRBJ1-3, with D hard to call. The CDR3 loop spans 18 amino acids. The V gene's germline CDR1 is MNHNS and CDR2 SASEGT. Between the trimmed V and J ends, which lost 2 bases and 0 bases, there was a span of 17 bases. The CDR3 here is CASSEFRSRPSSGNTIYF. CDR3 coding DNA: TGTGCCAGCAGTGAATTTAGGAGCCGCCCTTCCTCTGGAAACACCATATATTTT.

The CDR3 sequence: CARPLILACTYNEQFF. The CDR3 coding sequence is TGTGCCAGACCTCTCATACTAGCGTGCACCTACAATGAGCAGTTCTTC. The J gene is TRBJ2-1, the V gene TRBV6-8, with 7 bases aligning to TRBD2. The CDR3 is 16 residues long. V gave up 9 bases and J gave up 2 bases; unmatched junction bases: 13. The germline V gene encodes CDR1 MNHGY and CDR2 SAAAGT.

The genes are TRBV27 and TRBJ1-5; D may be TRBD1 (5 bases). There are 15 residues in the CDR3. Germline V lookup: CDR1 MNHEY, CDR2 SMNVEV (reference sequence). V was shortened by 2 bases and J by 0 bases, with 8 bases between the two germline ends. The CDR3 region is CASSLRGNSNQPQHF. Here the CDR3 DNA reads TGTGCCAGCAGTTTACGGGGGAATAGCAATCAGCCCCAGCATTTT.

The gene calls are TRBV7-8 and TRBJ1-2; D gene uncertain. The CDR3 runs 13 residues. Germline V gene sequence: CDR1 SGHVS, CDR2 FQNEAQ. Trimming shortened V by 5 bases and J by 8 bases, and 15 bases separated the two germline ends. The CDR3 spells CASSRPGGYGYTF. CDR3 DNA sequence: TGTGCCAGCAGCCGCCCCGGCGGATACGGCTACACCTTC.